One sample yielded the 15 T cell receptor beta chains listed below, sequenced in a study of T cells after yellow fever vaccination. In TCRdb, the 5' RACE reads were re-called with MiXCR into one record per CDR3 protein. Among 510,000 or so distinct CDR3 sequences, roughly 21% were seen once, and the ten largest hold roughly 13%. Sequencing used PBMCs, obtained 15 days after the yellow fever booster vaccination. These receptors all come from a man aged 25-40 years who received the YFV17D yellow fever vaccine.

This CDR3 is CASREVSGSLFSYNEQFF. In DNA, the CDR3 is TGTGCCAGCAGAGAGGTTAGCGGGAGCCTCTTCTCCTACAATGAGCAGTTCTTC. The chain couples TRBV12-3 or TRBV12-4 to TRBJ2-1; TRBD2 aligns across 9 bases. Unmatched junction bases numbered 12, after V lost 6 bases and J lost 0 bases. The CDR3 extends over 18 amino acids.

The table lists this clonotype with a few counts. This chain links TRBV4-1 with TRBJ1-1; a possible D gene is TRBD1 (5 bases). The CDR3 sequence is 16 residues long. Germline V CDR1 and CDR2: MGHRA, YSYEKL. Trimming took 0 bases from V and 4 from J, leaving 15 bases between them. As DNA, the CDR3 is TGCGCCAGCAGCCAAGATGGGGCAGGGCGAGGCACTGAAGCTTTCTTT. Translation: CASSQDGAGRGTEAFF.

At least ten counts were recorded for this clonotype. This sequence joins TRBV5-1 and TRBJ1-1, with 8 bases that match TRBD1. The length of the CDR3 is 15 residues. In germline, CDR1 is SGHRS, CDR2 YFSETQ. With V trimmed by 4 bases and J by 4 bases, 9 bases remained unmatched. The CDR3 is CASSEDRGIVTEAFF. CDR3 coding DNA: TGCGCCAGCAGCGAAGACAGGGGAATAGTCACTGAAGCTTTCTTT.

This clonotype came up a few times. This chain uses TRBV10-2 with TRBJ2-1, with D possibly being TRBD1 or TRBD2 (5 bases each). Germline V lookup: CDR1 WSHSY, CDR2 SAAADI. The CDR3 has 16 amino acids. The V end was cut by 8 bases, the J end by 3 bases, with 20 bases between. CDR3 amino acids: CASHLGGDIFYNEQFF. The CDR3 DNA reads TGCGCCAGCCATCTTGGGGGAGATATATTCTACAATGAGCAGTTCTTC.

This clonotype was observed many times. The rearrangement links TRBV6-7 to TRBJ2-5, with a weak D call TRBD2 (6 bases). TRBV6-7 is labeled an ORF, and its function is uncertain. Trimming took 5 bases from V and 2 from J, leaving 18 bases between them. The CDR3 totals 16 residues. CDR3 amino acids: CASSHGTPGTQETQYF. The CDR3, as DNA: TGTGCCAGCAGTCACGGGACGCCGGGGACTCAAGAGACCCAGTACTTC.

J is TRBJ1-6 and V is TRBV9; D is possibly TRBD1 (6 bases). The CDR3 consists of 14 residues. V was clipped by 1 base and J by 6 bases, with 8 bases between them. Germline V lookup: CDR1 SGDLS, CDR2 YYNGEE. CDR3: CASSVQGINSPLHF. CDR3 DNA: TGTGCCAGCAGCGTACAGGGGATTAATTCACCCCTCCACTTT. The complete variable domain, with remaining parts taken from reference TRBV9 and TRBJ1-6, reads DSGVTQTPKHLITATGQRVTLRCSPRSGDLSVYWYQQSLDQGLQFLIQYYNGEERAKGNILERFSAQQFPDLHSELNLSSLELGDSALYFCASSVQGINSPLHFGNGTRLTVT.

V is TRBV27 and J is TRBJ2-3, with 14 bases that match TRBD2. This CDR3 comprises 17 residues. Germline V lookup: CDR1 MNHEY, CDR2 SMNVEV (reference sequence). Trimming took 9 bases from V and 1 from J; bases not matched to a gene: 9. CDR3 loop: CARQSGLAGGCTDTQYF. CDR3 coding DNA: TGTGCCAGACAGAGTGGACTAGCGGGAGGTTGCACAGATACGCAGTATTTT.

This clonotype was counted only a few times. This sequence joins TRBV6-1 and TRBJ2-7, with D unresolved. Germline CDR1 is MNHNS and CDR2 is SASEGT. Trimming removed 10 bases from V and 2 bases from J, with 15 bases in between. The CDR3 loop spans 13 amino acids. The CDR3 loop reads CAIRRRNAYEQYF. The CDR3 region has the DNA TGTGCCATCAGACGGCGGAATGCCTACGAGCAGTACTTC.

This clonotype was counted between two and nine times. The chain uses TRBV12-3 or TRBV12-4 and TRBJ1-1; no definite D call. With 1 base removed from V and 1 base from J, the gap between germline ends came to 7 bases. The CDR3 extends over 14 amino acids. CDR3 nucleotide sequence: TGTGCCAGCAGTTTAGGCGTCAAGAACACTGAAGCTTTCTTT. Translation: CASSLGVKNTEAFF.

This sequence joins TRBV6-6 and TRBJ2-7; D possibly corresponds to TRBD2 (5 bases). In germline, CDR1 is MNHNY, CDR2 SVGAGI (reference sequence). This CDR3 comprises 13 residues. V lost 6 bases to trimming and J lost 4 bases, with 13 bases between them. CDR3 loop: CASRYGKGYEQYF. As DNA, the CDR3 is TGTGCCAGCAGATACGGGAAAGGATACGAGCAGTACTTC.

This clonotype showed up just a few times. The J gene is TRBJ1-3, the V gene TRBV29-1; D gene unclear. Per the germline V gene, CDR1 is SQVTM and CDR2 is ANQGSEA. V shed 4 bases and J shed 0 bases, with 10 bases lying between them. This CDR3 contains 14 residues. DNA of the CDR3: TGCAGCGTTGGATCAGAGAGCTCTGGAAACACCATATATTTT. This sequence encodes CSVGSESSGNTIYF. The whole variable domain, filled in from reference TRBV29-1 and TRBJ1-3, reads SAVISQKPSRDICQRGTSLTIQCQVDSQVTMMFWYRQQPGQSLTLIATANQGSEATYESGFVIDKFPISRPNLTFSTLTVSNMSPEDSSIYLCSVGSESSGNTIYFGEGSWLTVV.

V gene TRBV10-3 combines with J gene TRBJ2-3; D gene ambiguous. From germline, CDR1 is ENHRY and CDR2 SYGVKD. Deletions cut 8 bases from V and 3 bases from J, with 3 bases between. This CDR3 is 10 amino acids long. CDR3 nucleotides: TGTGCCATCGGGACAGATACGCAGTATTTT. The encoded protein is CAIGTDTQYF.

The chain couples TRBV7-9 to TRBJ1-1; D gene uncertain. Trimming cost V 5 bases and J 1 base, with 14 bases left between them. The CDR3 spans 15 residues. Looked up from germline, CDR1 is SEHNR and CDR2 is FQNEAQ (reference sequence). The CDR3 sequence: CASSPRGGGNTEAFF. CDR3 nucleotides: TGTGCCAGCAGCCCTCGCGGAGGAGGGAACACTGAAGCTTTCTTT.

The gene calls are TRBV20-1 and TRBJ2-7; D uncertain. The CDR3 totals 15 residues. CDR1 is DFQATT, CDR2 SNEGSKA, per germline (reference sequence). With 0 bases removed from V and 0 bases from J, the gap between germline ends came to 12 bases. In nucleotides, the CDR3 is TGCAGTGCTAGAGAGATAGGCAGGCTCTCCTACGAGCAGTACTTC. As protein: CSAREIGRLSYEQYF.

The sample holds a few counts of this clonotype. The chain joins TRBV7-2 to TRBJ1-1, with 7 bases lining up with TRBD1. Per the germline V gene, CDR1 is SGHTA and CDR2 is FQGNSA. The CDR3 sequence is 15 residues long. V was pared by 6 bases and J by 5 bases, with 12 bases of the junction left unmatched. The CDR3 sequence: CASRLQGRGRTEAFF. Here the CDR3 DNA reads TGTGCCAGCAGATTACAGGGGAGAGGTAGAACTGAAGCTTTCTTT. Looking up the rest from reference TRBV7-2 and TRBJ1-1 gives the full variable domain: GAGVSQSPSNKVTEKGKDVELRCDPISGHTALYWYRQSLGQGLEFLIYFQGNSAPDKSGLPSDRFSAERTGGSVSTLTIQRTQQEDSAVYLCASRLQGRGRTEAFFGQGTRLTVV.